This record covers a single T cell receptor (beta chain). Its binding antigen is unknown. Within one base of it there is no much larger clone, and no base qualities were kept. The library was built by means of the immunoSEQ multiplex PCR assay. For the multiplex PCR, a mixture combining 60 forward primers for TCR Vbeta segments and 13 reverse primers for TCR Jbeta segments was used. Amplification of the CDR3 region of rearranged TCR beta genes was performed with a multiplex PCR assay on genomic DNA. On the Illumina HiSeq System, the amplified TCR beta libraries were sequenced as 87-base-pair reads. The authors' analysis ran thus. Across the roughly 700 repertoires, a later analysis counted roughly 84 million unique TCR beta chains, some 11 million of which were shared by at least two donors. Raw reads were error-corrected and collapsed into unique sequences by a nearest-neighbor algorithm in which closely related sequences were merged to remove PCR and sequencing errors. V, D and J gene segments were assigned by aligning CDR3 sequences to IMGT reference sequences. For a sequence to be retained, at least a six-nucleotide match to both a V gene segment and a J gene segment was required. Rearrangements were called productive when the CDR3 lacked stop codons and stayed in frame with V and J; all others were non-productive. Following IMGT convention, CDR3 was defined as the stretch from the second conserved V-encoded cysteine to the conserved J-encoded phenylalanine. In an earlier analysis of around 540 of the donors, sequences lacking an unambiguous match to a single V gene segment were excluded. In an earlier analysis of several hundred of the donors, a V segment was called functional when productive rearrangements were above 56.7%, and segregating when the standard deviation between donors exceeded 5%. To diagnose cytomegalovirus status from the catalog of TCR beta chain sequences, a statistical classification framework was built. A later analysis assigned V and J genes by comparing TCR nucleotide sequences with IMGT/GENE-DB human TR gene sequences. In a later analysis, CDR3 sequences and most-parsimonious VDJ recombination scenarios were assigned using the TCRdist pipeline. In a later analysis, every TCR beta chain was defined by the combination of its CDR3 amino acid sequence and its V-gene family, and reads without a unique V-gene family were dropped. As a way to deal with suspected cross-contamination and a sequencing artifact, a later analysis dropped roughly 600 nucleotide sequences that were highly shared and had low generation probability. In a later analysis, a clonal expansion index for each public chain was calculated from normalized within-repertoire ranks of inferred template counts. In a later analysis, generation probabilities were computed with a VDJ recombination model fitted to out-of-frame rearrangements, and the resulting probabilities were checked against IGoR. In a later analysis, TCR-TCR, TCR-HLA and TCR-CMV co-occurrence was scored with hypergeometric tests, and a repertoire-size bias correction was applied to TCR pairs. A later analysis estimated false discovery rates by permuting HLA or CMV assignments 20 times. In a later analysis, co-occurring TCRs were grouped using DBSCAN, with TCRdist sequence similarity added in when clustering inside HLA-allele-positive subsets. Repertoires with fewer than 30,000 or more than 120,000 public chains were left out of co-occurrence clustering, as were five repertoires with anomalous nucleotide sharing. TCRdb took over this immuneACCESS table, retaining in-frame rearrangements with V and J assigned. Such tables are incomplete; in checked studies, under half of the missing clones stem from an unresolved V gene, and the remainder is unexplained. V, J and clone size derive from that table, while D and trimming were established from the DNA sequence. Recorded for this sample are some 130,000 clones; around four fifths of them occurred a single time. The top ten clonotypes cover approximately 4.3% of the sample.

These data belong to a study of cytomegalovirus exposure and HLA in healthy donors (dated by TCRdb to about 2017). Notes on the research overall: According to an earlier analysis of several hundred of the donors, about 179 million T cells yielded 90 million to 140 million unique TCR beta sequences and around 300 Gb of sequence data. An early release covering 550 to 650 HLA-typed donors comprised about 300 gigabases of sequencing data and tens of millions of unique TCR sequences. Among the approximately 420 genotyped donors, approximately 81% belonged to the genetic ancestry cluster associated with self-reported Caucasian donors. The study aimed to test whether cataloging public T cell receptors could reveal signatures of past pathogen exposure. The T cell repertoires of roughly 660 subjects were profiled by immunosequencing and related to cytomegalovirus serostatus. A separate validation cohort of over a hundred different subjects was used in addition to the 666-subject first cohort. The study combined high-throughput TCR immunosequencing, statistical association of individual TCRs with disease status, and machine learning to predict cytomegalovirus infection status. In a later analysis, previously published TCR beta repertoires from hundreds of donors were re-analyzed and high-resolution HLA genotyping was added so that TCR occurrence patterns could be studied. Rather than using new phenotypic data, the later analysis identified candidate immune exposures from TCR beta sequences and from how often those sequences occurred across donors. In an earlier analysis of roughly 540 of the donors, high-throughput TCR beta sequencing was used to judge whether each TCR beta V gene segment behaved as functional or pseudogenic. Donor age, sex, ethnicity and CMV serostatus were compiled together with the repertoire data. In a later genetic analysis, genome-wide SNP genotypes for about 55% of the roughly 700 donors were used, and that subset was treated as a discovery cohort. Every repertoire in the discovery cohort had been generated on one and the same sequencing platform. Both class I and class II loci were covered by HLA typing, at four-digit resolution. The number of typed donors differed by locus: roughly 629-640 for A, B, C, DRB1 and DQB1; approximately 540 for DQA1; over 600 for DPA1; and roughly 490 for DPB1. Four or five DR-DQ haplotypes were handled as single units for association and clustering, since linkage in the cohort was strong. Among roughly 400 genotyped donors of the cohort, an average of about 240,000 unique TCR beta nucleotide sequences were sequenced per donor, roughly 18% of them non-productive.

Study-level results and caveats: Cytomegalovirus status was reported to be diagnosed by the classifier with high specificity and sensitivity in both the original and validation cohorts. Correlated functional status among segregating V segments might be attributable to linkage disequilibrium, but an unknown experimental factor could not be ruled out. According to the authors, the approach could potentially be generalized to other disease states and immunological phenotypes. In vitro tests confirmed that a few of the cytomegalovirus-associated TCR beta chains recognize cytomegalovirus antigens. Strong co-occurrence of HLA alleles, especially DR and DQ, made assigning TCR associations to individual alleles difficult. A further reported finding was that TCR beta sequences accurately predicted the HLA-A and HLA-B alleles for most subjects in the first cohort. HLA typing was unavailable for some donors at each locus, so association tests used only the typed subset. The sequencing pipeline was judged likely to have produced a cluster of highly shared sequence variants as a technical artifact. A later analysis found that most CMV-associated TCR beta chains appeared HLA-restricted, with HLA associations seemingly driven largely by CMV exposure. In an earlier analysis of some 540 of the donors, most TCR beta V segments appeared in productive rearrangements about 87% or about 30% of the time, broadly matching IMGT annotations. Compared with the approximately 710-donor mean, donors in an Asian-associated ancestry cluster had fewer N-insertions in productive TCRs, according to a later genetic analysis. In a later analysis, HLA-associated TCR beta chains showed more clonal expansion and lower generation probabilities than non-associated chains that were equally common. For the cohort, immune exposure information was limited to CMV serostatus. Some IMGT-functional V segments, including TRBV6-2 and TRBV6-3, could not be told apart with the 87-base-pair reads, so those segments were excluded. The presence/absence analyses assumed that sequencing depth was roughly uniform across donors, and that assumption may not be true. A later analysis associated 17,000 or so TCR beta sequences with specific HLA alleles at a false discovery rate of 0.05. Across donors, most TCR sequences were observed very rarely, whereas some public TCRs were present in many individuals. The cohort was sequenced for TCR beta chains only, and without alpha or paired-chain data the features that could be detected were limited. The study listed 150 to 200 TCR beta chains as associated with cytomegalovirus. A later genetic analysis associated a missense DCLRE1C variant with V-gene and J-gene trimming of TCR beta chains, and an independent cohort replicated the association. In a later analysis, the rate of TCR association differed among HLA loci, with DRB1 alleles having the most associated TCRs and HLA-C alleles having the fewest. According to a later analysis, parvovirus B19, influenza, CMV and Epstein-Barr virus appeared linked to several top co-occurrence clusters. Because counts were too low, roughly 17 rarely observed V segments, including chromosome 9 orphons, were left out of the earlier analysis of some 600 of the donors.

The cohort comprised 710 or so healthy bone marrow donors. Cohort members were all nominally healthy when sampled, although unrecorded immune exposures were likely present. CMV serostatus was recorded as positive for some 300 and negative for about 50% of the roughly 670 cohort members, whereas no CMV serostatus was recorded for the donor in question. A peripheral blood sample was provided by each donor, and peripheral blood mononuclear cells were used for TCR beta sequencing. The Qiagen DNeasy Blood Extraction Kit was used to extract genomic DNA from the blood cell samples. Sequences SGHNT (CDR1) and YYREEE (CDR2) are obtained from the germline V gene (reference sequence). V gives up 0 bases and J gives up 9 bases, and the segment between their germline ends measures 15 bases. The CDR3 covers 14 residues, taking in both the cysteine and the phenylalanine. Here the CDR3 DNA is all that survives: 42 bases in frame from base 1.

The chain is assembled from TRBV5-4 and TRBJ2-5; the D gene is not confidently resolved. This sequence was found in a man aged 30-40 years in good health. Sequencing was carried out using PBMCs. DNA sequence: TGTGCCAGCAGCTTGGCCGGCGGATCGGTGTCCCAGTACTTC. The resulting protein is CASSLAGGSVSQYF.